This TCR beta chain was sequenced for a study of T-cell memory formation after mild COVID-19. TCRdb independently ran MiXCR on the 5' RACE reads; one entry per CDR3 protein. The sample has some 320,000 distinct CDR3 sequences; approximately 16% are singletons. V was shortened by 5 bases and J by 0 bases, with 20 bases between the two germline ends. The germline CDR1 and CDR2 sequences are DFQATT and SNEGSKA (reference sequence). This CDR3 contains 18 residues. This clonotype came up a few times. This clonotype was obtained from a man aged 18 to 29 who had mild COVID-19 (a few samples of this study predate the infection). Cell type and time point are not known. Material: PBMCs or a T cell subset sorted from them (not recorded which). The chain couples TRBV20-1 to TRBJ1-6; D call uncertain. The CDR3 sequence is CSAPPAGLGNSYNSPLHF. CDR3 DNA: TGCAGTGCTCCCCCCGCGGGCCTCGGTAACTCCTATAATTCACCCCTCCACTTT.